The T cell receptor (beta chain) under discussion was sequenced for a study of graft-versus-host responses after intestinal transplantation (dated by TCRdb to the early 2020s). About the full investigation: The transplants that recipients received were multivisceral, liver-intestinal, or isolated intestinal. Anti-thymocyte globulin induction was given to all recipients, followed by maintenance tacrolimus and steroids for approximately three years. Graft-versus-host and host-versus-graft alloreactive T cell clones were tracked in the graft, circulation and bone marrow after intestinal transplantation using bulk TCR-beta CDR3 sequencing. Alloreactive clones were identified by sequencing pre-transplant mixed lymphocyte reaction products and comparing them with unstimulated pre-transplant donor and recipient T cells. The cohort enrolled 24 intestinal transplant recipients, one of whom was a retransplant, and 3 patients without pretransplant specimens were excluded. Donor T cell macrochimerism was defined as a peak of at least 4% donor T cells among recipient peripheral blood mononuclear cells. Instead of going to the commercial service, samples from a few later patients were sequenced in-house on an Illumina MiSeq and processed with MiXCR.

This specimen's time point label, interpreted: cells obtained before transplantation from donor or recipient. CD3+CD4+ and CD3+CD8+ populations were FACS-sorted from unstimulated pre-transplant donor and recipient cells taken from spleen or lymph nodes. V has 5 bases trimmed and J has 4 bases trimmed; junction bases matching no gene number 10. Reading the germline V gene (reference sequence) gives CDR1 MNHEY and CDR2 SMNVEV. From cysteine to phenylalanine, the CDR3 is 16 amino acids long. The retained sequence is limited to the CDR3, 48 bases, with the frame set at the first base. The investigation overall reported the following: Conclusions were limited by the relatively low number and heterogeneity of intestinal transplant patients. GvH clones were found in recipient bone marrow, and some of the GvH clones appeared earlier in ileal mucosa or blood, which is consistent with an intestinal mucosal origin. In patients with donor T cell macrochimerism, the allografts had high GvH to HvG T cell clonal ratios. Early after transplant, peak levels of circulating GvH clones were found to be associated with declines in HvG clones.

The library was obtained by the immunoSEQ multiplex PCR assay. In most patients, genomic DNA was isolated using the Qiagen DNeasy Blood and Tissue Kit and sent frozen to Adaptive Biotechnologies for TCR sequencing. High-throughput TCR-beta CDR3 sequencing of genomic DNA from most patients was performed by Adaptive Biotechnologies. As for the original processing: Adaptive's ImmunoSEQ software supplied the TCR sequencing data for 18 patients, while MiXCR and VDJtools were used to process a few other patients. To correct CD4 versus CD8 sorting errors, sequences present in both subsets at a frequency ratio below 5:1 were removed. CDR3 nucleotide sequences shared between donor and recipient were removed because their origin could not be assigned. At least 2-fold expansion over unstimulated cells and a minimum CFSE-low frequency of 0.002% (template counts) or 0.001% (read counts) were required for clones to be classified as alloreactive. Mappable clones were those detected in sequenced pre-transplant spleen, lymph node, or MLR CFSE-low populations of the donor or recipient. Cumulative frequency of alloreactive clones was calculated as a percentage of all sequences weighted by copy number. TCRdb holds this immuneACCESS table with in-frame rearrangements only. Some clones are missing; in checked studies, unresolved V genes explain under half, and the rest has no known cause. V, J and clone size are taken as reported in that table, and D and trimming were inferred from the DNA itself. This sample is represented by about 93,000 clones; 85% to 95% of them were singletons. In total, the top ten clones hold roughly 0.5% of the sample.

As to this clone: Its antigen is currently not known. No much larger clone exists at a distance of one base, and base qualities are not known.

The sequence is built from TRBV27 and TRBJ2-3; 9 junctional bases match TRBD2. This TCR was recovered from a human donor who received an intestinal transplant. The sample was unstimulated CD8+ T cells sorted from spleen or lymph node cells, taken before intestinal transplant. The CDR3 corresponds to CASSLLAGGGPDTQYF. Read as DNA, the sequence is TGTGCCAGCAGTCTCCTCGCGGGAGGGGGCCCAGATACGCAGTATTTT.